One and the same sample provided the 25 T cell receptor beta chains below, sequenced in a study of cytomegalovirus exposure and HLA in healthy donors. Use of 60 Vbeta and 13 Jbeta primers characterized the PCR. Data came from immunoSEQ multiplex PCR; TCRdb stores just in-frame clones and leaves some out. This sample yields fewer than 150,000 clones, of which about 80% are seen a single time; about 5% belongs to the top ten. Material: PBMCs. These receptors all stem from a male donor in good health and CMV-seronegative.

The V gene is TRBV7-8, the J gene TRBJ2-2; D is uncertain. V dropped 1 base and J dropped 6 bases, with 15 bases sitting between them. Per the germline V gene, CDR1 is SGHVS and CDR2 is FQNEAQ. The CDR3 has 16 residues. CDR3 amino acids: CASSLGLTRRAGELFF. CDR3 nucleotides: TGTGCCAGCAGCTTAGGACTTACGCGAAGAGCCGGGGAGCTGTTTTTT.

Here the CDR3 DNA reads TGCGCCAGCAGCTTGGACCCTCCGGTCTCTGGAAACACCATATATTTT. It translates to CASSLDPPVSGNTIYF. The V gene is TRBV5-1, the J gene TRBJ1-3; D is ambiguous. V was trimmed by 0 bases and J by 0 bases, leaving 10 bases between them. CDR3 size: 16 residues. Germline V gene lookup returns CDR1 SGHRS and CDR2 YFSETQ.

CDR3 sequence: CASSSDRVRGQYF. CDR3 nucleotide sequence: TGTGCCAGCAGTTCCGACAGGGTCCGGGGGCAGTACTTC. This chain links TRBV28 with TRBJ2-7, with 7 bases identical to TRBD1. The V segment lost 4 bases and the J segment 9 bases; nucleotides outside the gene matches: 9. Germline values: CDR1 MDHEN, CDR2 SYDVKM. CDR3 size: 13 residues.

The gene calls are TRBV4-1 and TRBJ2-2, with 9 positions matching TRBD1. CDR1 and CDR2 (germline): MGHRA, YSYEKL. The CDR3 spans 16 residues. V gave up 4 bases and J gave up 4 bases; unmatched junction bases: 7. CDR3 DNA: TGCGCCAGCAGCCGCAGACAGGGGGGGACCACCGGGGAGCTGTTTTTT. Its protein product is CASSRRQGGTTGELFF.

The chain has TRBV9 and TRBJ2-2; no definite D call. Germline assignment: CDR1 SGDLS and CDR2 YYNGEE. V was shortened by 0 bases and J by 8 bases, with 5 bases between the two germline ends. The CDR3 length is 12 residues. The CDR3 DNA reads TGTGCCAGCAGCGTAGTCTCGGGGGAGCTGTTTTTT. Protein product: CASSVVSGELFF. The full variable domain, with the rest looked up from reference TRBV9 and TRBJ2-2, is DSGVTQTPKHLITATGQRVTLRCSPRSGDLSVYWYQQSLDQGLQFLIQYYNGEERAKGNILERFSAQQFPDLHSELNLSSLELGDSALYFCASSVVSGELFFGEGSRLTVL.

The CDR3 DNA is TGTGCCAGCTCCCGGGACAGGGGAGGAGAGACCCAGTACTTC. The encoded protein is CASSRDRGGETQYF. J is TRBJ2-5 and V is TRBV18; 10 bases are a match to TRBD1. CDR1 and CDR2 (germline): KGHSH, LQKENI. CDR3 length: 14 amino acids. With V trimmed by 6 bases and J by 4 bases, 5 bases remained unmatched.

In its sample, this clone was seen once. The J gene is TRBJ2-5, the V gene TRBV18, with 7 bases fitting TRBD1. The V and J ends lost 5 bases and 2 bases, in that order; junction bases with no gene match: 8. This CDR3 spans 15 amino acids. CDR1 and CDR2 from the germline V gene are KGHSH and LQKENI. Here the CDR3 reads CASSLRRDRQETQYF. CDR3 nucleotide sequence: TGTGCCAGCTCATTGCGCCGGGACAGACAAGAGACCCAGTACTTC.

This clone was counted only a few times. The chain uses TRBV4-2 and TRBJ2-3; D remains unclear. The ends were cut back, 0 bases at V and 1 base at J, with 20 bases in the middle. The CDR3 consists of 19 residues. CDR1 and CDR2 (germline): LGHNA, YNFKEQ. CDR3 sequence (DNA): TGTGCCAGCAGCCAAGATACCCCGCTCACGCAAACGGGCACAGATACGCAGTATTTT. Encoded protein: CASSQDTPLTQTGTDTQYF.

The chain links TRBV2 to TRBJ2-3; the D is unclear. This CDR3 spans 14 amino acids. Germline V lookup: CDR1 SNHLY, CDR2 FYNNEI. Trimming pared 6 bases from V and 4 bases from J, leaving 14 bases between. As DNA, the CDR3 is TGTGCCAGCAGCCCGATCCGCGGCCCAGATACGCAGTATTTT. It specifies CASSPIRGPDTQYF. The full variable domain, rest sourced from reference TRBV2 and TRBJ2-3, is EPEVTQTPSHQVTQMGQEVILRCVPISNHLYFYWYRQILGQKVEFLVSFYNNEISEKSEIFDDQFSVERPDGSNFTLKIRSTKLEDSAMYFCASSPIRGPDTQYFGPGTRLTVL.

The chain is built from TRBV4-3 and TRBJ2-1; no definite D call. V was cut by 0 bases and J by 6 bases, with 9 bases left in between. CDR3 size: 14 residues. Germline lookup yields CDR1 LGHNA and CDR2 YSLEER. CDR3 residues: CASSQDPRFNEQFF. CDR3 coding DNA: TGCGCCAGCAGCCAAGACCCCAGGTTCAATGAGCAGTTCTTC.

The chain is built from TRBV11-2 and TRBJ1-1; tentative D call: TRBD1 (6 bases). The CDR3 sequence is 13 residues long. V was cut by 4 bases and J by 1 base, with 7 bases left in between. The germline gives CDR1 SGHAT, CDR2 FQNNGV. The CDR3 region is CASSYRENTEAFF. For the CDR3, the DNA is TGTGCCAGCAGCTACAGGGAGAACACTGAAGCTTTCTTT.

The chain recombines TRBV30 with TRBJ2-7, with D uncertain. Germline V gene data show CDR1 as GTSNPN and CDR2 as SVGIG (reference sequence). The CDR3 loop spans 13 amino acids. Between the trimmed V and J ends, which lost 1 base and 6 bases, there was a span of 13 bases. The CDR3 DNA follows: TGTGCCTGGAGTGCTTTGTCCCTTAGCGAGCAGTACTTC. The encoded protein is CAWSALSLSEQYF.

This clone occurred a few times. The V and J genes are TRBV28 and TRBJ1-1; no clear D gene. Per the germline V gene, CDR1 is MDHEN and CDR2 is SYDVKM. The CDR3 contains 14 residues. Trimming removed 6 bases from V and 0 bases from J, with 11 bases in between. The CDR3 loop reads CASRGGVMNTEAFF. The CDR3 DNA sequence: TGTGCCAGCAGGGGCGGGGTAATGAACACTGAAGCTTTCTTT.

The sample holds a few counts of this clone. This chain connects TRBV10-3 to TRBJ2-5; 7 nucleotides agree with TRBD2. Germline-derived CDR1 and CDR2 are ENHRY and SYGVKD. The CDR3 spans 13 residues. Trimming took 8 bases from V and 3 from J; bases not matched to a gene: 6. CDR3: CAIWGGTEETQYF. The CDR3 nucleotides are TGTGCCATCTGGGGGGGGACGGAAGAGACCCAGTACTTC.

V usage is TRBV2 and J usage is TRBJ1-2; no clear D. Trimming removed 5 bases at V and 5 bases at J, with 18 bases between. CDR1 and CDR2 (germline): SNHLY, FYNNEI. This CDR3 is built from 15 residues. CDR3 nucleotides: TGTGCCAGCAGTCCTGCGGCCGGGAGCCTTTATGGCTACACCTTC. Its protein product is CASSPAAGSLYGYTF.

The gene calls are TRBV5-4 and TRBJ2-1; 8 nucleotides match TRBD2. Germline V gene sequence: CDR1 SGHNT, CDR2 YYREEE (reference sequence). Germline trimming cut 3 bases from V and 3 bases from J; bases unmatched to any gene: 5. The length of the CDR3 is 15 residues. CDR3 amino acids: CASSSTRGDYNEQFF. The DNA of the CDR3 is TGTGCCAGCAGCTCGACGCGGGGGGACTACAATGAGCAGTTCTTC.

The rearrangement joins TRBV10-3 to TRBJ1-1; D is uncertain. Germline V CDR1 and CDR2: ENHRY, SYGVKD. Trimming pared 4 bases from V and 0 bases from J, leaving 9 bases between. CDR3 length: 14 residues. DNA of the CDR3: TGTGCCATCAGTGTTGAACAGCTGAACACTGAAGCTTTCTTT. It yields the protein CAISVEQLNTEAFF.

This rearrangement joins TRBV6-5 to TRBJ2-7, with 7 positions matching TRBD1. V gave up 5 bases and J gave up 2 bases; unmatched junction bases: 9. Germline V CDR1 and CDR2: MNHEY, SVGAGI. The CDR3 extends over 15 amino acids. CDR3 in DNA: TGTGCCAGCAGTCGATGGGGGCAGGGGGCCTACGAGCAGTACTTC. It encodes CASSRWGQGAYEQYF.

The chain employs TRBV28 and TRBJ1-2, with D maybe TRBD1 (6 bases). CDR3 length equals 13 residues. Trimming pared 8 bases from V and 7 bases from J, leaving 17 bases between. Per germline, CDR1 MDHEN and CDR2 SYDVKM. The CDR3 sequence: CASEVGGGSGYTF. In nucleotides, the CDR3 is TGTGCCAGCGAAGTGGGCGGGGGCTCTGGCTACACCTTC.

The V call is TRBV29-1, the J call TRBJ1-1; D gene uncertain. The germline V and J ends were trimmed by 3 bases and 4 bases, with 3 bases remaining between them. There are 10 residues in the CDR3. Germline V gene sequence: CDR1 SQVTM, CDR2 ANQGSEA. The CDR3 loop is CSVESTEAFF. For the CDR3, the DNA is TGCAGCGTTGAGAGCACTGAAGCTTTCTTT.

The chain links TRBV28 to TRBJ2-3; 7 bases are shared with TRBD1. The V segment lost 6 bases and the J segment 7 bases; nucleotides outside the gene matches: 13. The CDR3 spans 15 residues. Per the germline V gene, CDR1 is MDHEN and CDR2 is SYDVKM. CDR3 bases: TGTGCCAGCAGCTCCTCGGGGACAGAGCTATATACGCAGTATTTT. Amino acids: CASSSSGTELYTQYF.

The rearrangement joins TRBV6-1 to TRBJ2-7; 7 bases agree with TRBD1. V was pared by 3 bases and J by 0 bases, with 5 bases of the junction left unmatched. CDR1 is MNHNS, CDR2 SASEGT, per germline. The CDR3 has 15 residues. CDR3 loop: CASSDGTVNSYEQYF. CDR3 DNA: TGTGCCAGCAGTGATGGGACAGTGAACTCCTACGAGCAGTACTTC.

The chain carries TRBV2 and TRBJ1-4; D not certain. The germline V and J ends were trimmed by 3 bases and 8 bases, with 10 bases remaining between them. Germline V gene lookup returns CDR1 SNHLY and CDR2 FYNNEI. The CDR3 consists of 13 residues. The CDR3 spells CASSDNGREKLFF. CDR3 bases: TGTGCCAGCAGTGACAACGGCAGGGAAAAACTGTTTTTT.

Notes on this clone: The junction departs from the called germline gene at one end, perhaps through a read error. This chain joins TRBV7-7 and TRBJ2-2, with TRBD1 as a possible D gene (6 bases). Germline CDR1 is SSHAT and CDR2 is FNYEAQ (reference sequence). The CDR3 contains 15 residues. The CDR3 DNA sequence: TGTGCTAGCAGCGCCGGGACACAGAACGCCGGGGAGCTGTTTTTT. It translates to CASSAGTQNAGELFF.

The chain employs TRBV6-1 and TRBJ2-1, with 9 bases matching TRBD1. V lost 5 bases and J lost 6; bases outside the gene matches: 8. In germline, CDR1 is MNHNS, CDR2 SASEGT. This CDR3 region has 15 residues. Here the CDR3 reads CASSLRDRVPNEQFF. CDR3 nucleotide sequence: TGTGCCAGCAGTCTCCGGGACAGGGTGCCCAATGAGCAGTTCTTC.